The 5 T cell receptor beta chains listed next were all sequenced from one sample in a study of cytomegalovirus exposure and HLA in healthy donors. Vbeta (60) and Jbeta (13) primers were used in the PCR. Method: immunoSEQ multiplex PCR; TCRdb's copy keeps in-frame clones and lacks some. The sample comprises roughly 190,000 clones, around four fifths of which are singletons, and more than 1.5% rests with the top ten. Source material: PBMCs. The receptor set was obtained from a middle-aged man in good health and CMV-seropositive.

The chain joins TRBV11-3 to TRBJ2-7; TRBD1 might be the D (5 bases). CDR1 is SGHNT and CDR2 is YENEEA in the germline V gene. The CDR3 contains 14 residues. V lost 5 bases to trimming and J lost 1 base, with 12 bases between them. In nucleotides, the CDR3 is TGTGCCAGCAGCCAAGGGCAGGGTTCCTACGAGCAGTACTTC. Translated: CASSQGQGSYEQYF.

The rearrangement uses TRBV10-3 and TRBJ1-3, with D perhaps TRBD1 (5 bases). Germline values: CDR1 ENHRY, CDR2 SYGVKD. V was shortened by 7 bases and J by 2 bases, with 9 bases between the two germline ends. The CDR3 is 13 residues long. CDR3: CAIMAGPGNTIYF. CDR3 nucleotides: TGTGCCATCATGGCGGGACCTGGAAACACCATATATTTT.

The chain recombines TRBV5-1 with TRBJ2-3; a possible D gene is TRBD2 (5 bases). V was pared by 1 base and J by 3 bases, with 12 bases between. The CDR3 contains 15 residues. The germline V gene encodes CDR1 SGHRS and CDR2 YFSETQ. The CDR3 region is CASSLTSFITDTQYF. The DNA of the CDR3 is TGCGCCAGCAGCTTGACTAGTTTTATAACAGATACGCAGTATTTT.

The chain couples TRBV19 to TRBJ1-1, with D perhaps matching TRBD1 (6 bases). V was pared by 4 bases and J by 0 bases, with 9 bases between. Germline assignment: CDR1 LNHDA and CDR2 SQIVND (reference sequence). CDR3 length equals 14 residues. The CDR3 nucleotides are TGTGCCAGTAGTAGGGGACACCTGAACACTGAAGCTTTCTTT. Amino acids: CASSRGHLNTEAFF.

V usage is TRBV5-1 and J usage is TRBJ2-2; TRBD1 aligns across 8 bases. This CDR3 comprises 16 residues. Germline-derived CDR1 and CDR2 are SGHRS and YFSETQ. V shed 3 bases and J 4 bases; nucleotides not matched to a gene: 8. The CDR3: CASSWSTGVATGELFF. For the CDR3, the DNA is TGCGCCAGCAGCTGGTCGACAGGGGTTGCCACCGGGGAGCTGTTTTTT.